The 6 T cell receptor beta chains below were found in one sample sequenced in a study of blood T cell repertoires in COVID-19. Clones were read by immunoSEQ multiplex PCR, and TCRdb kept only the in-frame ones, dropping some. Here the sample spans approximately 80,000 clones, about 82% being singletons. Sequencing was performed on peripheral blood. The receptors here all came from a middle-aged man with active COVID-19.

The gene calls are TRBV5-1 and TRBJ1-2; tentatively, D is TRBD1 (6 bases). Looked up from germline, CDR1 is SGHRS and CDR2 is YFSETQ. The ends were cut back, 0 bases at V and 6 bases at J, with 12 bases in the middle. This CDR3 spans 14 amino acids. CDR3 loop: CASSLGPQGNGYTF. The CDR3 DNA sequence: TGCGCCAGCAGCTTGGGTCCACAGGGCAATGGCTACACCTTC.

J is TRBJ2-4 and V is TRBV30; 8 nucleotides agree with TRBD1. The CDR3 is made up of 14 amino acids. Germline V gene sequence: CDR1 GTSNPN, CDR2 SVGIG (reference sequence). Trimming cost V 8 bases and J 1 base; bases outside gene matches: 7. For the CDR3, the DNA is TGTGCCGGGACGGGACAGGTGGCCAAAAACATTCAGTACTTC. As protein: CAGTGQVAKNIQYF.

V and J are TRBV11-3 and TRBJ2-1; D gene ambiguous. Germline CDR1 SGHNT, CDR2 YENEEA. The V end lost 5 bases, the J end lost 4 bases, and 12 bases lay between the germline ends. The CDR3 spans 14 residues. CDR3 DNA: TGTGCCAGCAGCCCCGCTGGCTTATACAATGAGCAGTTCTTC. Amino acids: CASSPAGLYNEQFF.

V is TRBV7-2 and J is TRBJ2-7, with 8 bases matching TRBD2. The CDR3 length is 14 residues. Trimming cost V 2 bases and J 7 bases; bases outside gene matches: 7. Germline CDR1 SGHTA, CDR2 FQGNSA. CDR3 region: CASSLRLATMEQYF. CDR3 nucleotides: TGTGCCAGCAGCTTAAGACTAGCGACGATGGAGCAGTACTTC.

The chain uses TRBV5-1 and TRBJ2-2, with D perhaps matching TRBD2 (6 bases). The V gene's germline CDR1 is SGHRS and CDR2 YFSETQ. CDR3 length equals 14 residues. Trimming took off 2 bases at V and 6 bases at J, with 11 bases between the two ends. CDR3 nucleotide sequence: TGCGCCAGCAGCTTTGGAGGGGCGGCCGGGGAGCTGTTTTTT. Translating gives CASSFGGAAGELFF. Full variable domain (missing parts from reference TRBV5-1 and TRBJ2-2): KAGVTQTPRYLIKTRGQQVTLSCSPISGHRSVSWYQQTPGQGLQFLFEYFSETQRNKGNFPGRFSGRQFSNSRSEMNVSTLELGDSALYLCASSFGGAAGELFFGEGSRLTVL.

J is TRBJ2-5 and V is TRBV3-1 (or the pseudogene TRBV3-2); 15 bases line up with TRBD2. V gave up 2 bases and J gave up 4 bases; unmatched junction bases: 11. CDR3 length equals 19 residues. Germline lookup yields CDR1 LGHDT and CDR2 YNNKEL (reference sequence). Here the CDR3 DNA reads TGTGCCAGCAGCCAACTTAGGACTAGCGGGGGGGCAGGAGGAGAGACCCAGTACTTC. Its translation: CASSQLRTSGGAGGETQYF.